This TCR beta chain is drawn from a study of T cell responses to AZD1222 COVID-19 vaccine (dated by TCRdb to the early 2020s). Study-level background: AZD1222 recipients with second doses at about 4 weeks or about 12 weeks were pooled, because spike-specific TCR depth and breadth did not differ between schedules. A total of 230 to 250 trial participants underwent TCR sequencing, of whom about 210 had received two doses of AZD1222 and roughly 26 had received two doses of the MenACWY control vaccine. Enrollment into the trials was organized by age into subgroups of 18-55, 56-69 and 70-plus years, and those subgroups contained about 160, 30 and 59 TCR-sequenced participants, respectively. Paper-wide results and their limitations: Conclusions about previously exposed vaccinees are limited, since just six AZD1222 recipients were seropositive for SARS-CoV-2 at baseline. The whole spike protein was spanned by vaccine-associated CD4 TCRs, and dominant responses were seen in regions 160-218 and 743-854. Participants were mostly white British, with more females than males. The authors suggested clonal diversity may have been underestimated. Spike-specific TCR breadth and depth rose significantly after two AZD1222 doses compared with day 0 and with MenACWY recipients. Reportedly, close to half of the unique spike-specific TCRs recognized epitopes lying outside the regions that are mutated in the B.1.351 and B.1.1.7 variants. Because no samples from the day 14 peak response were available, repertoires could be characterized only after the peak T cell response. In the small 56-69-year group, the increase in depth fell short of significance, most likely because of low power.

The CDR3 regions of human TCRbeta chains were analyzed by immunosequencing. Regarding the original processing steps: Repertoire TCRs were matched against a reference library of SARS-CoV-2-specific TCRs generated with the MIRA antigen-specificity platform. Breadth was defined as the fraction of unique TCRs that were SARS-CoV-2-associated. Depth was defined as the fraction of total T cells that were SARS-CoV-2-associated. Using the MIRA data, each spike-specific TCR was assigned both to the spike region to which the TCR was reactive and to a CD4 or CD8 class. Log10-transformed breadth and depth values were compared by one-way ANOVA with Sidak's multiple comparisons tests. TCRdb carries this immuneACCESS record with in-frame sequences only. Its versions omit some clonotypes, under half of them owing to an unresolved V gene in the studies checked, with the rest unexplained. That table supplies the V and J calls and clone size; D and trimming were determined from the DNA. The sample table lists tens of thousands of clones, about 88% of them with a count of one. The ten top clones hold approximately 10% of the sample.

Reading the label with the study, this specimen's time point is: baseline before first vaccination. The vaccinee samples were drawn from two UK trials, COV001 and COV002, one of which was a single-blind randomized controlled phase 2/3 trial testing AZD1222 (ChAdOx1 nCoV-19) in healthy adults. Trial participant PBMC samples were collected at day 0 and day 28 after the second dose for TCRbeta chain sequencing. Cut back by 9 bases and 0 bases, the V and J ends lie 13 bases apart. CDR1 and CDR2 are read off the germline V gene as WSHSY and SAAADI. The CDR3 runs 14 residues from the cysteine to the phenylalanine. The only DNA kept is the CDR3, 42 bases in frame from the first base. As regards this clone: The target of this receptor is not known. Base qualities are not provided; no much larger clone lies one nucleotide away.

The rearranged segments are TRBV10-2 and TRBJ2-3, with a weak D call of TRBD2 (6 bases match). The sequences come from peripheral blood, collected on day 0 of AZD1222 vaccination. The origin of this receptor is an adult in good health. The DNA sequence reads TGCGCCAGTGGGGTGGGGGGAAGCACAGATACGCAGTATTTT. This yields the protein CASGVGGSTDTQYF.